These 30 T cell receptor beta chains share one sample of origin, sequenced in a study of cytomegalovirus exposure and HLA in healthy donors. The PCR had 60 Vbeta and 13 Jbeta primers. The repertoire was sequenced with immunoSEQ multiplex PCR; TCRdb's copy has only in-frame clones and lacks some. This sample has 120,000 or so clones; more than 60% occur once, and the top ten carry less than 9.5%. Sequencing was done on a sample of PBMCs. The receptors originated from a woman aged 45-59 years in good health and CMV-seropositive.

This chain links TRBV5-8 with TRBJ2-7; tentative D call: TRBD1 (6 bases). From germline, CDR1 is SGHTS and CDR2 YDEGEE. CDR3 length equals 14 residues. V lost 4 bases and J lost 2, with 13 bases in between. CDR3 loop: CASSPQGPTYEQYF. The CDR3 nucleotides read TGTGCCAGCAGCCCGCAGGGGCCGACCTACGAGCAGTACTTC.

The gene calls are TRBV27 and TRBJ1-2; tentatively, D is TRBD1 (6 bases). Trimming pared 6 bases from V and 2 bases from J, leaving 10 bases between. The CDR3 loop spans 13 amino acids. Germline V gene data show CDR1 as MNHEY and CDR2 as SMNVEV (reference sequence). The CDR3, as DNA: TGTGCCAGCAGCCTGGACAGAAACTATGGCTACACCTTC. It specifies CASSLDRNYGYTF.

V and J are TRBV19 and TRBJ1-1; D gene unclear. Trimming removed 4 bases at V and 1 base at J, with 10 bases between. From germline, CDR1 is LNHDA and CDR2 SQIVND (reference sequence). The CDR3 has 14 residues. In DNA, the CDR3 is TGTGCCAGTAGTAACCCCCTGAGGAACACTGAAGCTTTCTTT. It specifies CASSNPLRNTEAFF. Filled out from reference TRBV19 and TRBJ1-1, the complete variable domain reads DGGITQSPKYLFRKEGQNVTLSCEQNLNHDAMYWYRQDPGQGLRLIYYSQIVNDFQKGDIAEGYSVSREKKESFPLTVTSAQKNPTAFYLCASSNPLRNTEAFFGQGTRLTVV.

The chain uses TRBV12-5 and TRBJ2-2; 9 nucleotides align to TRBD1. The J segment lost 6 bases and the V segment lost 5 bases, leaving 7 bases of the junction unmatched. Germline V gives CDR1 LGHNT, CDR2 FRNRAP. The CDR3 length is 15 residues. The CDR3 protein is CASGPGTGKAGELFF. The CDR3 DNA is TGTGCTAGTGGTCCGGGGACAGGGAAGGCCGGGGAGCTGTTTTTT.

V usage is TRBV13 and J usage is TRBJ2-7; 8 positions match TRBD2. The V gene's germline CDR1 is PRHDT and CDR2 FYEKMQ (reference sequence). This CDR3 has 15 amino acids. Losses at the gene ends were 5 bases for V and 5 bases for J; bases not matched to a gene: 11. In DNA, the CDR3 is TGTGCCAGCAGCGCCGGGACTAGAGTTGTACACGAGCAGTACTTC. Translation: CASSAGTRVVHEQYF.

This clone occurred a few times. This rearrangement joins TRBV27 to TRBJ2-1; 10 positions match TRBD2. The V and J ends lost 8 bases and 8 bases, in that order; junction bases with no gene match: 12. Germline CDR1 is MNHEY and CDR2 is SMNVEV (reference sequence). This CDR3 has 15 residues. CDR3 region: CASRPTLAGVDEQFF. CDR3 nucleotide sequence: TGTGCCAGCCGACCAACTCTAGCGGGAGTCGATGAGCAGTTCTTC.

The V gene is TRBV5-6, the J gene TRBJ2-5, with D perhaps TRBD1 (6 bases). The CDR3 covers 16 residues. V was cut by 0 bases and J by 5 bases, with 17 bases left in between. The germline V gene has CDR1 SGHDT and CDR2 YYEEEE. The CDR3 DNA reads TGTGCCAGCAGCTTGGAGGCACAGGGCGGATGGGAGACCCAGTACTTC. Translated, it gives CASSLEAQGGWETQYF. The variable domain in full, completed from reference TRBV5-6 and TRBJ2-5, reads DAGVTQSPTHLIKTRGQQVTLRCSPKSGHDTVSWYQQALGQGPQFIFQYYEEEERQRGNFPDRFSGHQFPNYSSELNVNALLLGDSALYLCASSLEAQGGWETQYFGPGTRLLVL.

The chain recombines TRBV11-3 with TRBJ1-1; 9 nucleotides align to TRBD1. Trimming took 0 bases from V and 6 from J; bases not matched to a gene: 11. Per germline, CDR1 SGHNT and CDR2 YENEEA. The CDR3 runs to 17 residues. The CDR3 region is CASSLERDRVSRPEAFF. CDR3 DNA sequence: TGTGCCAGCAGCTTAGAACGGGACAGGGTTTCGAGACCTGAAGCTTTCTTT.

CDR3 in DNA: TGCGCCAGCAGGCGGACAGGAGGAAACTATGGCTACACCTTC. It yields the protein CASRRTGGNYGYTF. The chain uses TRBV4-1 and TRBJ1-2; 7 bases align to TRBD1. Losses at the gene ends were 6 bases for V and 2 bases for J; bases not matched to a gene: 6. This CDR3 has 14 amino acids. Germline CDR1 MGHRA, CDR2 YSYEKL.

This clone has only a few counts. DNA for the CDR3: TGTGCCAGCAGTTTCGGCGGGGTGACTGAAGCTTTCTTT. Residues: CASSFGGVTEAFF. V gene TRBV27 combines with J gene TRBJ1-1, with D uncertain. This CDR3 is built from 13 residues. CDR1 is MNHEY and CDR2 is SMNVEV in the germline V gene (reference sequence). Between the trimmed V and J ends, which lost 3 bases and 5 bases, there was a span of 10 bases.

This clone was seen a few times. The rearrangement uses TRBV10-1 and TRBJ1-1; no firm D call. V shed 6 bases and J shed 7 bases, with 6 bases lying between them. CDR3 length: 10 residues. Looked up from germline, CDR1 is WNHNN and CDR2 is SYGVQD (reference sequence). This CDR3 is CASRPYEAFF. For the CDR3, the DNA is TGCGCCAGCAGGCCCTATGAAGCTTTCTTT.

The chain is built from TRBV2 and TRBJ2-5, with 12 bases aligning to TRBD2. V shed 6 bases, J shed 2 bases, and the junction held 4 bases outside the gene matches. In germline, CDR1 is SNHLY, CDR2 FYNNEI. The CDR3 runs to 15 residues. The CDR3 DNA follows: TGTGCCAGCAGAGATACTAGCGGGGGGCAAGAGACCCAGTACTTC. Its protein is CASRDTSGGQETQYF.

The gene calls are TRBV25-1 and TRBJ1-3; tentative D call: TRBD1 (5 bases). The CDR3 spans 15 residues. The V and J ends lost 2 bases and 1 base respectively, with 9 bases between them. The germline V gene encodes CDR1 MGHDK and CDR2 SYGVNS. Written as DNA, the CDR3 is TGTGCCAGCAGTGAAACACGGGGGTCTGGAAACACCATATATTTT. It translates to CASSETRGSGNTIYF. Drawing the rest from reference TRBV25-1 and TRBJ1-3, the complete variable domain is EADIYQTPRYLVIGTGKKITLECSQTMGHDKMYWYQQDPGMELHLIHYSYGVNSTEKGDLSSESTVSRIRTEHFPLTLESARPSHTSQYLCASSETRGSGNTIYFGEGSWLTVV.

The rearrangement links TRBV5-6 to TRBJ1-1, with D uncertain. The CDR3 loop spans 14 amino acids. Germline CDR1 is SGHDT and CDR2 is YYEEEE. Trimming stripped 6 bases from V and 4 bases from J, with 16 bases between. The CDR3 bases are TGTGCCAGCACCCTCGGGAGGGAGAGCACTGAAGCTTTCTTT. This sequence encodes CASTLGRESTEAFF. Based on the CDR3 plus reference TRBV5-6 and TRBJ1-1, the full variable domain is DAGVTQSPTHLIKTRGQQVTLRCSPKSGHDTVSWYQQALGQGPQFIFQYYEEEERQRGNFPDRFSGHQFPNYSSELNVNALLLGDSALYLCASTLGRESTEAFFGQGTRLTVV.

This rearrangement joins TRBV25-1 to TRBJ1-1; D gene uncertain. The CDR3 loop spans 14 amino acids. Germline V gene data show CDR1 as MGHDK and CDR2 as SYGVNS. The germline V and J ends were trimmed by 2 bases and 3 bases, with 10 bases remaining between them. The CDR3 DNA follows: TGTGCCAGCAGTGAAGGCCCCCTGGACACTGAAGCTTTCTTT. Translation gives CASSEGPLDTEAFF.

The chain employs TRBV7-3 and TRBJ2-5, with TRBD2 matching 11 bases. In germline, CDR1 is SGHTA, CDR2 FQGTGA. CDR3 length: 16 residues. V gave up 0 bases and J gave up 7 bases; unmatched junction bases: 7. CDR3 DNA: TGTGCCAGCAGCTTAACGGGTAGCGGGAGGGGGGGGACCCAGTACTTC. Amino acids: CASSLTGSGRGGTQYF.

The V gene is TRBV6-5, the J gene TRBJ1-4, with 8 bases identical to TRBD1. Germline lookup yields CDR1 MNHEY and CDR2 SVGAGI. Trimming removed 0 bases from V and 11 bases from J; junction bases left unmatched: 11. CDR3 length: 16 amino acids. The CDR3: CASSYSAMGQEGKLFF. CDR3 in DNA: TGTGCCAGCAGTTACTCGGCCATGGGACAGGAAGGGAAACTGTTTTTT.

The chain joins TRBV30 to TRBJ1-5; no reliable D call. V was trimmed by 0 bases and J by 0 bases, leaving 9 bases between them. The germline V gene has CDR1 GTSNPN and CDR2 SVGIG (reference sequence). The CDR3 is 15 amino acids. CDR3 nucleotides: TGTGCCTGGAGTGTACGCGGATATAGCAATCAGCCCCAGCATTTT. Protein product: CAWSVRGYSNQPQHF.

This clone occurred a few times. This chain links TRBV6-5 with TRBJ1-2; D is uncertain. The CDR3 runs to 13 residues. Germline values: CDR1 MNHEY, CDR2 SVGAGI. Between the trimmed V and J ends, which lost 6 bases and 4 bases, there was a span of 12 bases. CDR3 coding DNA: TGTGCCAGCAGCCAACGAGAATCCTATGGCTACACCTTC. Residues: CASSQRESYGYTF.

This clone was observed a single time. V and J are TRBV4-2 and TRBJ2-7, with 11 bases that match TRBD1. Trimming at V came to 0 bases and at J to 6 bases, leaving 7 bases not matched to a gene. There are 16 residues in the CDR3. The germline V gene has CDR1 LGHNA and CDR2 YNFKEQ. Here the CDR3 reads CASSQDQGQGAREQYF. CDR3 nucleotide sequence: TGTGCCAGCAGCCAAGATCAAGGACAGGGGGCGCGCGAGCAGTACTTC.

The rearrangement links TRBV11-2 to TRBJ1-2; D might be TRBD1 (5 bases). V dropped 6 bases and J dropped 2 bases, with 16 bases sitting between them. Germline V gene data show CDR1 as SGHAT and CDR2 as FQNNGV. This CDR3 comprises 15 residues. CDR3 in DNA: TGTGCCAGCAGAGCTTGGGGGGGAAGGAACTATGGCTACACCTTC. Protein: CASRAWGGRNYGYTF. Full variable domain (remainder filled in from reference TRBV11-2 and TRBJ1-2): EAGVAQSPRYKIIEKRQSVAFWCNPISGHATLYWYQQILGQGPKLLIQFQNNGVVDDSQLPKDRFSAERLKGVDSTLKIQPAKLEDSAVYLCASRAWGGRNYGYTFGSGTRLTVV.

This sequence joins TRBV9 and TRBJ1-1; no definite D call. With 4 bases removed from V and 1 base from J, the gap between germline ends came to 8 bases. CDR3 length: 13 amino acids. The V gene's germline CDR1 is SGDLS and CDR2 YYNGEE. The CDR3 spells CASSFTPNTEAFF. In DNA form, the CDR3 reads TGTGCCAGCAGCTTTACTCCGAACACTGAAGCTTTCTTT.

The J gene is TRBJ1-1, the V gene TRBV30; 11 bases agree with TRBD1. The CDR3 is 18 residues long. Trimming cost V 0 bases and J 3 bases; bases outside gene matches: 12. Germline-derived CDR1 and CDR2 are GTSNPN and SVGIG (reference sequence). CDR3 residues: CAWSVWGTGGLSDTEAFF. Written as DNA, the CDR3 is TGTGCCTGGAGTGTCTGGGGGACAGGGGGACTTTCGGACACTGAAGCTTTCTTT.

This clone was counted only a few times. V is TRBV11-1 and J is TRBJ2-2; weak D call: TRBD2 (6 bases). Germline loops: CDR1 SGHAT, CDR2 FQDESV (reference sequence). The CDR3 totals 16 residues. Trimming shortened V by 1 base and J by 1 base, and 10 bases separated the two germline ends. CDR3 residues: CASSLEGRENTGELFF. The CDR3 DNA follows: TGTGCCAGCAGCTTAGAAGGGCGGGAGAACACCGGGGAGCTGTTTTTT. Variable domain in full (rest from reference TRBV11-1 and TRBJ2-2): EAEVAQSPRYKITEKSQAVAFWCDPISGHATLYWYRQILGQGPELLVQFQDESVVDDSQLPKDRFSAERLKGVDSTLKIQPAELGDSAMYLCASSLEGRENTGELFFGEGSRLTVL.

This clone has only a few counts. The V gene is TRBV5-5, the J gene TRBJ2-5, with 9 bases lining up with TRBD1. This CDR3 has 15 residues. The V gene's germline CDR1 is SGHKS and CDR2 YYEKEE (reference sequence). The V gene end was trimmed by 2 bases and the J gene end by 4 bases; junction bases not matched to a gene: 6. The chain's CDR3 is CASSFDRGVVETQYF. The CDR3 DNA reads as TGTGCCAGCAGCTTCGACAGGGGGGTCGTAGAGACCCAGTACTTC.

V and J are TRBV2 and TRBJ2-7, with TRBD2 identical over 13 bases. The V gene end was trimmed by 6 bases and the J gene end by 6 bases; junction bases not matched to a gene: 8. CDR1 SNHLY and CDR2 FYNNEI come from the germline V gene. The CDR3 spans 15 residues. CDR3 sequence (DNA): TGTGCCAGCAGGGGACTAGCGGGACCTCTCGGCGAGCAGTACTTC. This gives the protein CASRGLAGPLGEQYF.

The J gene is TRBJ2-2, the V gene TRBV29-1, with D perhaps TRBD1 (6 bases). The germline V gene has CDR1 SQVTM and CDR2 ANQGSEA. The CDR3 is made up of 11 amino acids. V lost 7 bases and J 7 bases, leaving 10 bases between the germline ends. CDR3 loop: CSGGGRGELFF. CDR3 bases: TGCAGCGGAGGGGGACGCGGGGAGCTGTTTTTT.

This clone was observed once. The chain uses TRBV5-1 and TRBJ1-2; 10 bases map to TRBD1. The CDR3 is 13 residues long. With V trimmed by 4 bases and J by 7 bases, 4 bases remained unmatched. Germline lookup yields CDR1 SGHRS and CDR2 YFSETQ. In DNA, the CDR3 is TGCGCCAGCAGCGATGGACAGGGGGTTGGCTACACCTTC. It encodes CASSDGQGVGYTF.

This chain connects TRBV16 to TRBJ2-7; D unclear. The V end was cut by 0 bases, the J end by 5 bases, with 8 bases between. The germline CDR1 and CDR2 sequences are KGHSY and FQNENV. The CDR3 runs to 13 residues. CDR3 protein: CASSQSRVDEQYF. The CDR3 nucleotides read TGTGCCAGCAGCCAATCACGAGTGGACGAGCAGTACTTC. Full variable domain (missing parts from reference TRBV16 and TRBJ2-7): GEEVAQTPKHLVRGEGQKAKLYCAPIKGHSYVFWYQQVLKNEFKFLISFQNENVFDETGMPKERFSAKCLPNSPCSLEIQATKLEDSAVYFCASSQSRVDEQYFGPGTRLTVT.

The chain is built from TRBV6-5 and TRBJ1-5; D is uncertain. CDR1 and CDR2 (germline): MNHEY, SVGAGI. The germline V and J ends were trimmed by 0 bases and 0 bases, with 6 bases remaining between them. This CDR3 comprises 15 residues. In DNA form, the CDR3 reads TGTGCCAGCAGTTACTCCCGGGGTAGCAATCAGCCCCAGCATTTT. This codes for CASSYSRGSNQPQHF.